This is a list of T cell receptor beta chains from one sample in a study of post-analysis software for immune sequencing data. TCRdb redid the calling of the PCR reads with MiXCR, one entry per CDR3 protein. The sample holds over 300,000 distinct CDR3 sequences; approximately 33% are singletons and the top ten take about an eighth. Sequencing used blood. These receptors came from a girl under 18 with multiple sclerosis. Both conserved end residues are part of each CDR3. D genes are given only for firm matches. The size of a clone is reported for some rows only, either as once, few or many, or as a class for expanded clones.

V: TRBV14; size: .; J: TRBJ2-1; D: .; CDR3: CASSQTWNLNEQFF; DNA: TGTGCCAGCAGCCAAACGTGGAATCTCAATGAGCAGTTCTTC
V: TRBV25-1; size: .; J: TRBJ2-7; D: .; CDR3: CASSAGTSSYEQYF; DNA: TGTGCCAGCAGTGCAGGGACCAGCTCCTACGAGCAGTACTTC
V: TRBV4-2; size: few; J: TRBJ2-3; D: .; CDR3: CASSQEGITQYF; DNA: TGTGCCAGCAGCCAAGAAGGGATAACGCAGTATTTT
V: TRBV28; size: .; J: TRBJ2-7; D: TRBD2; CDR3: CASSLNVAGYSYEQYF; DNA: TGTGCCAGCAGTTTAAATGTAGCGGGGTACTCCTACGAGCAGTACTTC
V: TRBV7-2; size: .; J: TRBJ2-1; D: TRBD2; CDR3: CASSQTGGSYNEQFF; DNA: TGTGCCAGCAGCCAGACGGGGGGTTCTTACAATGAGCAGTTCTTC
V: TRBV5-1; size: .; J: TRBJ1-2; D: .; CDR3: CASSLDGWGGVYGYTF; DNA: TGCGCCAGCAGCTTGGACGGGTGGGGAGGCGTCTATGGCTACACCTTC
V: TRBV7-9; size: few; J: TRBJ2-4; D: .; CDR3: CASSLGLDQYIQYF; DNA: TGTGCCAGCAGCTTAGGACTAGATCAGTACATTCAGTACTTC
V: TRBV20-1; size: .; J: TRBJ2-7; D: TRBD1; CDR3: CSASEKRVPTGTGATEQYF; DNA: TGCAGTGCTAGTGAAAAGAGAGTGCCGACCGGGACAGGGGCTACCGAGCAGTACTTC
V: TRBV5-1; size: .; J: TRBJ2-1; D: .; CDR3: CASSLRGAGINEQFF; DNA: TGCGCCAGCAGCTTAAGGGGGGCCGGGATCAATGAGCAGTTCTTC
V: TRBV7-2; size: .; J: TRBJ2-1; D: .; CDR3: CASSLAGIAANNEQFF; DNA: TGTGCCAGCAGCTTAGCGGGGATAGCGGCTAACAATGAGCAGTTCTTC
V: TRBV5-1; size: .; J: TRBJ2-7; D: .; CDR3: CASSLDAPREQYF; DNA: TGCGCCAGCAGCTTGGATGCCCCTAGAGAGCAGTACTTC
V: TRBV6-2/TRBV6-3; size: few; J: TRBJ2-7; D: TRBD1; CDR3: CASSGTGGFHYEQYF; DNA: TGTGCCAGCAGCGGGACAGGCGGATTCCACTACGAGCAGTACTTC
V: TRBV4-1; size: .; J: TRBJ1-4; D: .; CDR3: CASSPLPHEEKLFF; DNA: TGCGCCAGCAGCCCCCTCCCTCATGAAGAAAAACTGTTTTTT
V: TRBV12-3/TRBV12-4; size: few; J: TRBJ2-1; D: .; CDR3: CASSSRVMGYANEQFF; DNA: TGTGCCAGCAGTTCCAGGGTGATGGGATATGCCAATGAGCAGTTCTTC
V: TRBV15; size: few; J: TRBJ2-1; D: .; CDR3: CATSLRKPNEQFF; DNA: TGTGCCACCAGCCTACGAAAGCCGAATGAGCAGTTCTTC
V: TRBV12-3/TRBV12-4; size: few; J: TRBJ1-2; D: .; CDR3: CASTLGRNYGYTF; DNA: TGTGCCAGCACCCTGGGACGGAACTATGGCTACACCTTC
V: TRBV4-1; size: .; J: TRBJ2-5; D: .; CDR3: CASSQVGLRAIETQYF; DNA: TGCGCCAGCAGCCAAGTGGGACTTAGGGCAATAGAGACCCAGTACTTC
V: TRBV12-3/TRBV12-4; size: .; J: TRBJ2-3; D: TRBD2; CDR3: CASSFSGLAGGYTDTQYF; DNA: TGTGCCAGCAGTTTCTCGGGACTAGCGGGGGGCTACACAGATACGCAGTATTTT
V: TRBV6-5; size: many; J: TRBJ1-1; D: .; CDR3: CASNHGGTEAFF; DNA: TGTGCCAGCAACCACGGGGGAACTGAAGCTTTCTTT
V: TRBV11-2; size: .; J: TRBJ2-4; D: .; CDR3: CASSLGTSGDRGNIQYF; DNA: TGTGCCAGCAGCTTAGGAACTAGCGGGGACAGGGGAAACATTCAGTACTTC
V: TRBV28; size: .; J: TRBJ1-5; D: TRBD1; CDR3: CASSFRVRDRRQPQHF; DNA: TGTGCCAGCAGTTTTCGGGTCCGGGACAGGCGCCAGCCCCAGCATTTT
V: TRBV6-5; size: few; J: TRBJ2-1; D: .; CDR3: CASSYSGGVEQFF; DNA: TGTGCCAGCAGTTACTCGGGGGGAGTTGAGCAGTTCTTC
V: TRBV12-3/TRBV12-4; size: many; J: TRBJ1-2; D: .; CDR3: CASSPGEGYGYTF; DNA: TGTGCCAGCAGCCCAGGCGAGGGTTATGGCTACACCTTC
V: TRBV5-8; size: many; J: TRBJ2-1; D: .; CDR3: CASSFVSYMAWDSGGRDEQFF; DNA: TGTGCCAGCAGCTTCGTCTCCTATATGGCTTGGGACTCCGGGGGTAGAGATGAGCAGTTCTTC
V: TRBV7-8; size: .; J: TRBJ2-7; D: .; CDR3: CASSFGLRGYYEQYF; DNA: TGTGCCAGCAGCTTCGGCCTCAGGGGTTATTACGAGCAGTACTTC
V: TRBV12-3/TRBV12-4; size: .; J: TRBJ2-1; D: TRBD1; CDR3: CASIDRVGHNEQFF; DNA: TGTGCCAGCATCGACAGGGTAGGGCACAATGAGCAGTTCTTC
V: TRBV7-8; size: .; J: TRBJ2-7; D: .; CDR3: CASSLYSPGPYEQYF; DNA: TGTGCCAGCAGCTTATATTCCCCAGGGCCCTACGAGCAGTACTTC
V: TRBV18; size: .; J: TRBJ2-1; D: TRBD2; CDR3: CASSPTSALSYNEQFF; DNA: TGTGCCAGCTCACCAACTAGCGCCCTATCCTACAATGAGCAGTTCTTC
V: TRBV6-5; size: .; J: TRBJ2-5; D: TRBD1; CDR3: CASSYFPGQAPGTQYF; DNA: TGTGCCAGCAGTTACTTTCCCGGACAGGCGCCGGGGACCCAGTACTTC
V: TRBV4-2; size: .; J: TRBJ2-3; D: TRBD1; CDR3: CASSPRGPSSTDTQYF; DNA: TGTGCCAGCAGCCCCAGGGGGCCGTCTAGCACAGATACGCAGTATTTT
V: TRBV5-1; size: .; J: TRBJ2-1; D: .; CDR3: CASSLIPQSSYNEQFF; DNA: TGCGCCAGCAGCTTGATTCCGCAGTCCTCCTACAATGAGCAGTTCTTC
V: TRBV11-2; size: .; J: TRBJ1-2; D: .; CDR3: CASRLDLGGSYGYTF; DNA: TGTGCCAGCCGCTTAGATCTAGGAGGGTCCTATGGCTACACCTTC
V: TRBV20-1; size: few; J: TRBJ2-5; D: TRBD2; CDR3: CSARGLAGGPGTQYF; DNA: TGCAGTGCTAGAGGACTAGCGGGGGGGCCAGGGACCCAGTACTTC
V: TRBV6-5; size: few; J: TRBJ1-2; D: TRBD1; CDR3: CASSRMDRESYGYTF; DNA: TGTGCCAGCAGCCGGATGGACAGGGAGAGCTATGGCTACACCTTC
V: TRBV12-3/TRBV12-4; size: .; J: TRBJ2-3; D: .; CDR3: CASSLKARGIRGTDTQYF; DNA: TGTGCCAGCAGTTTGAAAGCCCGGGGCATTAGGGGCACAGATACGCAGTATTTT
V: TRBV20-1; size: many; J: TRBJ2-1; D: .; CDR3: CSAELPGGEQFF; DNA: TGCAGTGCCGAACTACCCGGCGGTGAGCAGTTCTTC
V: TRBV3-1; size: few; J: TRBJ1-2; D: TRBD1; CDR3: CASSRPPGQGGDGYTF; DNA: TGTGCCAGCAGCCGTCCTCCGGGACAGGGGGGGGACGGCTACACCTTC
V: TRBV7-8; size: many; J: TRBJ2-5; D: .; CDR3: CASSQGRVAAVETQYF; DNA: TGTGCCAGCAGCCAGGGACGGGTAGCGGCCGTAGAGACCCAGTACTTC
V: TRBV14; size: .; J: TRBJ2-7; D: .; CDR3: CASSQTGKSYEQYF; DNA: TGTGCCAGCAGCCAAACAGGGAAATCCTACGAGCAGTACTTC
V: TRBV20-1; size: few; J: TRBJ2-7; D: .; CDR3: CSARGQGSAYEQYF; DNA: TGCAGTGCTAGAGGTCAAGGGTCAGCCTACGAGCAGTACTTC
V: TRBV7-2; size: .; J: TRBJ1-5; D: .; CDR3: CASSLAGVSNQPQHF; DNA: TGTGCCAGCAGCTTGGCCGGGGTTAGCAATCAGCCCCAGCATTTT
V: TRBV6-6; size: .; J: TRBJ1-1; D: .; CDR3: CASSENQGMNTEAFF; DNA: TGTGCCAGCAGCGAGAATCAGGGGATGAACACTGAAGCTTTCTTT
V: TRBV7-9; size: .; J: TRBJ2-1; D: .; CDR3: CASSLLAGAQAGEQFF; DNA: TGTGCCAGCAGCTTATTAGCAGGGGCGCAGGCAGGTGAGCAGTTCTTC
V: TRBV20-1; size: .; J: TRBJ2-1; D: .; CDR3: CSARDPLARGAYNEQFF; DNA: TGCAGTGCTAGAGATCCCCTAGCCAGGGGGGCTTACAATGAGCAGTTCTTC
V: TRBV12-3/TRBV12-4; size: few; J: TRBJ1-4; D: .; CDR3: CASSPHRQYGEKLFF; DNA: TGTGCCAGCAGCCCCCACAGGCAATACGGTGAAAAACTGTTTTTT
V: TRBV5-1; size: .; J: TRBJ2-5; D: .; CDR3: CASSQVGPHQETQYF; DNA: TGCGCCAGCAGCCAAGTAGGGCCCCACCAAGAGACCCAGTACTTC